There are many counts of the clone carrying this T cell receptor beta chain. This entry is derived from a study of T-cell reconstitution after alpha-beta-depleted transplantation in children. The TCRbeta library incorporated unique molecular identifiers. Via MiXCR, TCRdb re-called the PCR reads, giving one row per CDR3 protein. The sample consists of about half a million distinct CDR3 sequences, around an eighth of them appearing once. This CDR3 has 12 residues. V was trimmed by 6 bases and J by 2 bases, leaving 10 bases between them. The germline V gene encodes CDR1 DFQATT and CDR2 SNEGSKA (reference sequence).

Sequencing used PBMCs from the stem cell graft donor, obtained from the stem cell graft. The J gene is TRBJ1-1, the V gene TRBV20-1; D is perhaps TRBD1 (5 bases). This TCR derives from a human donor who donated a stem cell graft to a child with combined immunodeficiency. The CDR3 reads CSAFTGNTEAFF. Here the CDR3 DNA reads TGCAGTGCCTTTACAGGTAACACTGAAGCTTTCTTT.